This TCR beta chain emerged from a study of blood T cell repertoires in COVID-19 (dated by TCRdb to about 2020). For context, the study as a whole: The collaborator samples originated in the United States, Italy and Spain and spanned the acute and convalescent phases of COVID-19. The material from the prospective study consisted of cDNA or gDNA derived from T cells, B-cell-depleted T cells, or PBMCs. Deeply sampled blood TCRbeta repertoires from subjects exposed to, actively infected with, or recovered from COVID-19 were included in the dataset. The repertoires were released in a freely available public database intended as a resource for research on the immune response to SARS-CoV-2. Samples came from the ongoing ImmuneRACE study (first 160 participants) plus 1,254 subjects from 6 global collaborators. A de-identified subject ID, COVID-19 status, age in years and sex were almost always included in the sample metadata. Where HLA class I and class II types were available, the types were taken from metadata supplied by the sample provider, not from assay-based typing.

Overall results and qualifications from the work: The quantity of clinical and demographic metadata differed by source and by participant and was supplied without curation.

TCRbeta CDR3 regions were amplified from genomic DNA using the immunoSEQ Assay, a bias-controlled multiplex PCR. In the source study's methods: The number of nucleated cells in each sample was estimated by amplification of reference gene primers within the assay. Sequence reads were collapsed and filtered to measure the absolute abundance of every unique TCRbeta CDR3 rearrangement. Productive Simpson clonality was computed per sample as the square root of Simpson's diversity index over productive rearrangements. TCRdb holds this immuneACCESS table with in-frame rearrangements only. Some clones are missing; in checked studies, unresolved V genes explain under half, and the rest has no known cause. That table supplies the V and J calls and clone size; D and trimming were determined from the DNA. This sample has 50,000 to 60,000 clones in its table, and about 85% of those were observed once. 6.9% of the sample belongs to the ten largest clones.

In regard to this clone: This receptor's antigen is unknown. No base qualities exist here, and no much larger clone lies one base off it.

Each collaborating institution followed its own protocols to collect whole blood in K2EDTA tubes. For TCRbeta analysis, collaborators shipped samples in one of three forms: frozen whole blood, isolated PBMCs, or DNA extracted from either of those sample types. V was cut back by 4 bases and J by 4 bases, leaving a gap of 14 bases between them. From the cysteine up to the phenylalanine, the CDR3 has a length of 16 residues. Kept here is only the CDR3 DNA, which spans 48 bases and is read in frame from base 1. CDR1 and CDR2, per the germline V gene (reference sequence), are LNHDA and SQIVND. What was sequenced was peripheral blood. The chain links TRBV19 with TRBJ2-6; perhaps TRBD2 is the D gene, with 6 bases matching. This TCR was sampled from a man in his sixties or seventies with active COVID-19. The nucleotide sequence is TGTGCCAGTAGTAAACTGCGGGGAGCAGGGGCCAACGTCCTGACTTTC. The encoded protein is CASSKLRGAGANVLTF.